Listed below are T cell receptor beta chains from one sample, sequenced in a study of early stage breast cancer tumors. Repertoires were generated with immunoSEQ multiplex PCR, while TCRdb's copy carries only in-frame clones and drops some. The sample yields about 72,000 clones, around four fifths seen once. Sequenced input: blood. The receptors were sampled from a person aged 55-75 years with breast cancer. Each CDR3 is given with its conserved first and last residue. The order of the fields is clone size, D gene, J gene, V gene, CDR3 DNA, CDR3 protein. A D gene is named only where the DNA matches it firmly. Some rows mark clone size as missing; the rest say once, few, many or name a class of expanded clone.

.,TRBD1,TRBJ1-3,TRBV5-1,TGCGCCAGCCGCAAGGAGGGGACAGCGGGAAACACCATATATTTT,CASRKEGTAGNTIYF
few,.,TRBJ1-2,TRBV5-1,TGCGCCACTCGACAGAACAGAGACTATGGCTACACCTTC,CATRQNRDYGYTF
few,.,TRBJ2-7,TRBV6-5,TGTGCCAGCAGTCATCCCGGGAATTTGTACGAGCAGTACTTC,CASSHPGNLYEQYF
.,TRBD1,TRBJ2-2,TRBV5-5,TGTGCCAGCAGCTGGCGTCAACAGGGGGTGAACACCGGGGAGCTGTTTTTT,CASSWRQQGVNTGELFF
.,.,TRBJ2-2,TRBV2,TGTGCCAGCAGTGAATTGGGCGCCGGGGAGCTGTTTTTT,CASSELGAGELFF
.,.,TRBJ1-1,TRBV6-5,TGTGCCAGCAGTTACTCGTCGGACTGGAACACTGAAGCTTTCTTT,CASSYSSDWNTEAFF
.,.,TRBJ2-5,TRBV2,TGTGCCAGCGATTTAGGCCCTGAGACCCAGTACTTC,CASDLGPETQYF
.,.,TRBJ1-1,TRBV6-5,TGTGCCAGCAGTAACACAGGGTGGACTGAAGCTTTCTTT,CASSNTGWTEAFF
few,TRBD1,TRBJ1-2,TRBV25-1,TGTGCCAGCGTGTCGACAGGGGTCGCGGGTGGCTACACCTTC,CASVSTGVAGGYTF
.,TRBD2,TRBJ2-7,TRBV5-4,TGTGCCAGCAGCTCAACGGTTAGCGGGAGTGGGGACGAGCAGTACTTC,CASSSTVSGSGDEQYF
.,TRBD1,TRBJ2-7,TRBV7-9,TGTGCCAGCAGCTCCCCGGGACAGGTGGGTTACGAGCAGTACTTC,CASSSPGQVGYEQYF
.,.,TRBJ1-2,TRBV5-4,TGTGCCAGCAGCGCCACAGGGTTTGGCTACACCTTC,CASSATGFGYTF
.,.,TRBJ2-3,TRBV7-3,TGTGCCAGCAGCTTTGGACTTAGCACAGATACGCAGTATTTT,CASSFGLSTDTQYF
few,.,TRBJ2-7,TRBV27,TGTGCCAGCAGTTTTGGCAGGGGACTTTCCTACGAGCAGTACTTC,CASSFGRGLSYEQYF
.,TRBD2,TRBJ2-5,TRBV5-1,TGCGCCAGCAGCAGGACTAGCCAAGAGACCCAGTACTTC,CASSRTSQETQYF
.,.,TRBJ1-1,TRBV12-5,TGTGCTAGTGGTTCCTCCACAGGGATCACTGAAGCTTTCTTT,CASGSSTGITEAFF
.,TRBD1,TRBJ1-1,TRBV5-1,TGCGCCAGCAGTATTACAGGGGGCACTGAAGCTTTCTTT,CASSITGGTEAFF
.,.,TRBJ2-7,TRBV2,TGTGCCAGCAGTGAAGCGCGAAATAGCGGCTCCTACGAGCAGTACTTC,CASSEARNSGSYEQYF
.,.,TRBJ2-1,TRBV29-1,TGCAGCGTCGACCCCGCCGGGTTTGGTAATGAGCAGTTCTTC,CSVDPAGFGNEQFF
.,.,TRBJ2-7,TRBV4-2,TGTGCCAGCAGCCCCTACGGGGGGCGCGAGCAGTACTTC,CASSPYGGREQYF
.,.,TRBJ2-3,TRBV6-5,TGTGCCAGCAGTTACCGGGGCCTTAGCACAGATACGCAGTATTTT,CASSYRGLSTDTQYF
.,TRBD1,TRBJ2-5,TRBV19,TGTGCCAGTAGTATAGGGACAGGGGGCCTGGAGACCCAGTACTTC,CASSIGTGGLETQYF
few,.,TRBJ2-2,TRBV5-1,TGCGCCAGCAGCTTGGCTTTCGGGGGGAACACCGGGGAGCTGTTTTTT,CASSLAFGGNTGELFF
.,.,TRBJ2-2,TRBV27,TGTGCCAGCAGTTCGGGGCAAATCACCGGGGAGCTGTTTTTT,CASSSGQITGELFF
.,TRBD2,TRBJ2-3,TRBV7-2,TGTGCCAGCAGCTTAGTTGGCACTAGCGGGGGATCAGATACGCAGTATTTT,CASSLVGTSGGSDTQYF
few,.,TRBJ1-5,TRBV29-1,TGCAGCGTCCGGGAGGGCAATCAGCCCCAGCATTTT,CSVREGNQPQHF
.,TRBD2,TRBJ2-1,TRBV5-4,TGTGCCAGCAGTCGACTAGCGGGGGGGCCCAATGAGCAGTTCTTC,CASSRLAGGPNEQFF
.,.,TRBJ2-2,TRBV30,TGTGCCTGGATGTTGGGCACCGGGGAGCTGTTTTTT,CAWMLGTGELFF
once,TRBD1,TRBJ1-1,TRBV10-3,TGTGCCATCAGCCAGGGGGGTGGAAGGACTGAAGCTTTCTTT,CAISQGGGRTEAFF
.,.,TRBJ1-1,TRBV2,TGTGCCAGCAGTGCGGAGTTGAACACTGAAGCTTTCTTT,CASSAELNTEAFF